This record concerns one T cell receptor (beta chain) sequence. Profiling relied on immunoSEQ multiplex PCR, and the TCRdb table lists in-frame clones only, not all of them. The sample has approximately 150,000 clones, approximately 80% seen once. This specimen belongs to a study of blood T cell repertoires in COVID-19. This sequence originates from a man over 45 with acute or convalescent COVID-19. Sequencing was carried out using peripheral blood.

Written as DNA, the CDR3 is TGTGCTAGTGGTTTGGTACTCGGACAGGGAGGTATAGATACGCAGTATTTT. It translates to CASGLVLGQGGIDTQYF. The gene calls are TRBV12-5 and TRBJ2-3; 8 positions match TRBD1. CDR3 length: 17 residues. The V gene's germline CDR1 is LGHNT and CDR2 FRNRAP. Trimming at V came to 0 bases and at J to 5 bases, leaving 10 bases not matched to a gene.